This TCR beta chain was sequenced in a study of cytomegalovirus exposure and HLA in healthy donors. Study-wide findings and caveats: Certain indistinguishable V segments, among them TRBV6-2 and TRBV6-3, were excluded. Later work found that TCR association rates differed between HLA loci; DRB1 had the most and HLA-C the fewest. Through in vitro validation, three CMV-associated chains were shown to be specific for CMV antigens.

The CDR3 covers 14 residues. Germline CDR1 reads LNHDA; CDR2 reads SQIVND (reference sequence). With 4 bases clipped from V and 6 bases from J, the junction kept 4 bases outside the gene matches. As concerns this clone: Its specificity is unknown.

The PCR made use of 60 Vbeta and 13 Jbeta primers. This table comes from immunoSEQ multiplex PCR, and its TCRdb copy is limited to in-frame clones, with some not included. The sample gives approximately 130,000 clones, about 85% of which show up once; about 6.7% is in the top ten. This clonotype originated in a woman in her twenties or thirties in good health and CMV-seropositive. Material: PBMCs. The chain joins TRBV19 to TRBJ1-5; 9 nucleotides match TRBD1. DNA for the CDR3: TGTGCCAGTAGTAGCCAGACAGGGGGTCAGCCCCAGCATTTT. It yields the protein CASSSQTGGQPQHF.